Listed below are T cell receptor beta chains from one sample, sequenced in a study of cytomegalovirus exposure and HLA in healthy donors. Repertoires were generated with immunoSEQ multiplex PCR, while TCRdb's copy carries only in-frame clones and drops some. The table has 100,000 to 150,000 clones, under 90% seen once. The sample comprised PBMCs. These receptors were taken from a man between 18 and 29 years old in good health and CMV-seronegative. Both conserved end residues are part of each CDR3. Each record gives: J gene, V gene, clone size, D gene, CDR3 protein, CDR3 DNA. D genes are given only for firm matches. Clone size is given for some rows only: seen once, a few or many times, or a class if the clone is expanded.

J gene: TRBJ2-7
V gene: TRBV19
clone size: -
D gene: TRBD1
CDR3 protein: CASSSRTGRDEQYF
CDR3 DNA: TGTGCCAGTAGTTCCCGGACAGGGCGAGACGAGCAGTACTTC

J gene: TRBJ1-5
V gene: TRBV6-5
clone size: -
D gene: TRBD1
CDR3 protein: CASSVRQGQPQHF
CDR3 DNA: TGTGCCAGCAGTGTCAGACAGGGGCAGCCCCAGCATTTT

J gene: TRBJ2-1
V gene: TRBV12-5
clone size: -
D gene: -
CDR3 protein: CASGIAGSGEQFF
CDR3 DNA: TGTGCTAGTGGTATAGCAGGGTCGGGTGAGCAGTTCTTC

J gene: TRBJ2-3
V gene: TRBV9
clone size: -
D gene: -
CDR3 protein: CASSVGQDTQYF
CDR3 DNA: TGTGCCAGCAGCGTAGGGCAAGATACGCAGTATTTT

J gene: TRBJ2-2
V gene: TRBV5-1
clone size: -
D gene: -
CDR3 protein: CASSPDIDYTGELFF
CDR3 DNA: TGCGCCAGCAGCCCTGACATCGATTACACCGGGGAGCTGTTTTTT

J gene: TRBJ2-7
V gene: TRBV29-1
clone size: once
D gene: -
CDR3 protein: CSVESAYEQYF
CDR3 DNA: TGCAGCGTTGAGTCAGCCTACGAGCAGTACTTC

J gene: TRBJ2-2
V gene: TRBV19
clone size: -
D gene: TRBD1
CDR3 protein: CASSIDGTGLNTGELFF
CDR3 DNA: TGTGCCAGTAGTATAGACGGGACAGGGCTTAACACCGGGGAGCTGTTTTTT

J gene: TRBJ2-7
V gene: TRBV30
clone size: few
D gene: TRBD1
CDR3 protein: CAWSGQGYEQYF
CDR3 DNA: TGTGCCTGGAGTGGACAGGGCTACGAGCAGTACTTC

J gene: TRBJ1-1
V gene: TRBV20-1
clone size: -
D gene: -
CDR3 protein: CSARAGTEAFF
CDR3 DNA: TGCAGTGCTAGAGCGGGGACTGAAGCTTTCTTT

J gene: TRBJ1-2
V gene: TRBV5-1
clone size: -
D gene: -
CDR3 protein: CASSSQNYGYTF
CDR3 DNA: TGCGCCAGCAGCTCCCAGAACTATGGCTACACCTTC

J gene: TRBJ2-7
V gene: TRBV4-3
clone size: -
D gene: TRBD1
CDR3 protein: CASSQGVAGTGMHEQYF
CDR3 DNA: TGCGCCAGCAGCCAAGGAGTCGCCGGGACAGGGATGCACGAGCAGTACTTC

J gene: TRBJ1-5
V gene: TRBV10-3
clone size: -
D gene: -
CDR3 protein: CAISDGGVGNQPQHF
CDR3 DNA: TGTGCCATCAGTGACGGAGGTGTGGGCAATCAGCCCCAGCATTTT

J gene: TRBJ1-1
V gene: TRBV27
clone size: -
D gene: -
CDR3 protein: CASRLIGGTEAFF
CDR3 DNA: TGTGCCAGCAGACTTATAGGGGGAACTGAAGCTTTCTTT

J gene: TRBJ2-1
V gene: TRBV6-4
clone size: -
D gene: TRBD2
CDR3 protein: CASSAGGGADEQFF
CDR3 DNA: TGTGCCAGCAGTGCTGGCGGGGGGGCGGATGAGCAGTTCTTC

J gene: TRBJ2-5
V gene: TRBV9
clone size: -
D gene: -
CDR3 protein: CASSVGQGAETQYF
CDR3 DNA: TGTGCCAGCAGCGTAGGTCAGGGCGCAGAGACCCAGTACTTC

J gene: TRBJ1-4
V gene: TRBV18
clone size: -
D gene: TRBD1
CDR3 protein: CASSFPDRVDEKLFF
CDR3 DNA: TGTGCCAGCTCATTCCCGGACAGGGTGGATGAAAAACTGTTTTTT

J gene: TRBJ1-2
V gene: TRBV7-9
clone size: -
D gene: TRBD1
CDR3 protein: CASSSGQGANYGYTF
CDR3 DNA: TGTGCCAGCAGCTCCGGACAGGGCGCTAACTATGGCTACACCTTC

J gene: TRBJ1-6
V gene: TRBV4-3
clone size: -
D gene: -
CDR3 protein: CASSQALRSYNSPLHF
CDR3 DNA: TGCGCCAGCAGCCAAGCGCTACGCTCCTATAATTCACCCCTCCACTTT

J gene: TRBJ2-5
V gene: TRBV4-1
clone size: -
D gene: -
CDR3 protein: CASSQEEGRGVGTQYF
CDR3 DNA: TGCGCCAGCAGCCAAGAAGAGGGGCGGGGCGTTGGGACCCAGTACTTC

J gene: TRBJ1-5
V gene: TRBV10-2
clone size: -
D gene: -
CDR3 protein: CASSESHVKPQHF
CDR3 DNA: TGCGCCAGCAGTGAGTCTCATGTCAAACCCCAGCATTTT

J gene: TRBJ2-6
V gene: TRBV30
clone size: -
D gene: TRBD1
CDR3 protein: CAWFKGTGLAGANVLTF
CDR3 DNA: TGTGCCTGGTTTAAGGGGACAGGGCTTGCTGGGGCCAACGTCCTGACTTTC

J gene: TRBJ2-7
V gene: TRBV7-2
clone size: few
D gene: -
CDR3 protein: CASSLSGSYEQYF
CDR3 DNA: TGTGCCAGCAGCCTATCGGGGAGCTACGAGCAGTACTTC

J gene: TRBJ1-5
V gene: TRBV28
clone size: -
D gene: TRBD1
CDR3 protein: CASSPGTGVDNQPQHF
CDR3 DNA: TGTGCCAGCAGCCCTGGGACAGGGGTTGATAATCAGCCCCAGCATTTT

J gene: TRBJ2-7
V gene: TRBV29-1
clone size: -
D gene: TRBD1
CDR3 protein: CSVESPGQGYYEQYF
CDR3 DNA: TGCAGCGTTGAATCGCCGGGACAGGGGTATTACGAGCAGTACTTC

J gene: TRBJ1-1
V gene: TRBV29-1
clone size: few
D gene: -
CDR3 protein: CSATTFILMNTEAFF
CDR3 DNA: TGCAGCGCGACAACTTTTATCTTAATGAACACTGAAGCTTTCTTT